This TCR beta chain was identified in a study of blood T cells in healthy people across ages. Germline V gene sequence: CDR1 DFQATT, CDR2 SNEGSKA (reference sequence). The junction had 6 bases not matched to a gene; V was cut back by 4 bases and J by 13 bases. The CDR3 is 11 amino acids. Using a J-beta primer mix together with a sample-barcoded 5' primer, a second PCR was run for roughly 7 to 11 cycles. MiXCR, run by TCRdb on the 5' RACE reads, gives a single entry per CDR3 protein. The top ten clones hold about 6.7% of a sample with roughly 1.4 million distinct CDR3 sequences, approximately 59% of them seen once.

The rearrangement uses TRBV20-1 and TRBJ2-5; 10 bases agree with TRBD1. The receptor was isolated from a man between 18 and 35 years old in good health. Sequencing was done on a sample of blood. DNA of the CDR3: TGCAGTGCTAAAGAGGGGACAGGGGCGTACTTC. This encodes CSAKEGTGAYF.